A single TCR beta chain is shown here with its context. Samples were assayed with immunoSEQ v3.0 at survey level. Libraries were prepared by immunoSEQ multiplex PCR; TCRdb keeps only in-frame clonotypes and omits some of them. The data contain around 16,000 clones, 78% of them singletons. These data are taken from a study of long-term antiretroviral therapy in people with HIV. Trimming cost V 4 bases and J 1 base; bases outside gene matches: 7. Germline V gene lookup returns CDR1 SGHRS and CDR2 YFSETQ. This CDR3 is built from 15 residues. Without exception, participants with HIV were treated in the United States.

The rearrangement joins TRBV5-1 to TRBJ1-1, with 7 bases that match TRBD1. The TCR sequence derives from a woman between 40 and 50 years old with HIV. The source was unsorted PBMCs, collected nearly 3.3 years after starting antiretroviral therapy. The CDR3 is CASSVLGQQNTEAFF. The DNA of the CDR3 is TGCGCCAGCAGCGTTCTGGGACAGCAGAACACTGAAGCTTTCTTT. Based on the CDR3 plus reference TRBV5-1 and TRBJ1-1, the full variable domain is KAGVTQTPRYLIKTRGQQVTLSCSPISGHRSVSWYQQTPGQGLQFLFEYFSETQRNKGNFPGRFSGRQFSNSRSEMNVSTLELGDSALYLCASSVLGQQNTEAFFGQGTRLTVV.